These 25 T cell receptor beta chains share one sample of origin, sequenced in a study of cytomegalovirus exposure and HLA in healthy donors (dated by TCRdb to the late 2010s). Library preparation employed the immunoSEQ multiplex PCR assay. The multiplex PCR relied on a mix of 60 forward primers for TCR Vbeta segments and 13 reverse primers for TCR Jbeta segments. The immuneACCESS repertoire file appears here via TCRdb, limited to in-frame rearrangements. These files lack a portion of the clones; in checked studies, under half of the deficit traces to unresolved V genes, and the cause of the others is not known. This sample is represented by roughly 120,000 clones; 55% to 75% of them were singletons. About 1.5% of the sample belongs to the ten largest clones. The material sequenced was PBMCs. The receptors come from a man aged 25-45 years in good health and CMV-seropositive.

The chain carries TRBV4-1 and TRBJ2-4; perhaps TRBD2 as D (6 bases). CDR3 size: 19 residues. In germline, CDR1 is MGHRA, CDR2 YSYEKL. V was trimmed by 2 bases and J by 7 bases, leaving 27 bases between them. Written as DNA, the CDR3 is TGCGCCAGCAGCCAATTACTAGCAATCCGTCGCTGGGGCGATAACATTCAGTACTTC. Protein product: CASSQLLAIRRWGDNIQYF.

The rearrangement uses TRBV6-5 and TRBJ2-7, with 7 bases lining up with TRBD1. The CDR3 is 16 amino acids. J lost 1 base, V lost 0 bases, and 6 bases had no gene match. CDR1 is MNHEY, CDR2 SVGAGI, per germline. The CDR3 DNA sequence: TGTGCCAGCAGTTACTCGAACAGGGGCGGGTCCTACGAGCAGTACTTC. Protein: CASSYSNRGGSYEQYF.

This chain links TRBV30 with TRBJ2-3, with D possibly TRBD2 on 6 matching bases. CDR3 size: 13 residues. CDR1 is GTSNPN, CDR2 SVGIG, per germline (reference sequence). Trimming shortened V by 8 bases and J by 1 base, and 13 bases separated the two germline ends. CDR3 in DNA: TGTGCCGCGGCCCCTAGCGGCACAGATACGCAGTATTTT. This codes for CAAAPSGTDTQYF. The full variable domain, its missing parts supplied by reference TRBV30 and TRBJ2-3, is SQTIHQWPATLVQPVGSPLSLECTVEGTSNPNLYWYRQAAGRGLQLLFYSVGIGQISSEVPQNLSASRPQDRQFILSSKKLLLSDSGFYLCAAAPSGTDTQYFGPGTRLTVL.

V is TRBV5-7 and J is TRBJ2-2; 8 nucleotides agree with TRBD1. TRBV5-7 is an open reading frame, and its role is uncertain. CDR3 length: 18 residues. J was trimmed by 2 bases and V by 1 base; bases with no gene match: 10. This CDR3 is CASSLISGGRHNTGELFF. The CDR3 region has the DNA TGTGCCAGCAGCTTGATCTCAGGGGGCCGACATAACACCGGGGAGCTGTTTTTT.

Regarding this clone: Its ends do not fully match the called genes, so a read error is possible. This chain joins TRBV7-9 and TRBJ2-2, with 9 bases fitting TRBD2. CDR1 is SEHNR and CDR2 is FQNEAQ in the germline V gene (reference sequence). This CDR3 spans 18 amino acids. The CDR3: CSSSSRTSVNRNTGELFF. In DNA form, the CDR3 reads TGTTCCAGCAGCTCCAGGACTAGCGTGAATCGAAACACCGGGGAGCTGTTTTTT.

The chain has TRBV7-8 and TRBJ2-5; a possible D gene is TRBD2 (5 bases). The CDR3 extends over 16 amino acids. Germline-derived CDR1 and CDR2 are SGHVS and FQNEAQ. V lost 3 bases, J lost 5 bases, and 19 bases lay in between. CDR3 region: CASSLPQVRARETQYF. DNA for the CDR3: TGTGCCAGCAGCTTGCCCCAAGTGCGGGCGAGGGAGACCCAGTACTTC.

The gene calls are TRBV10-1 and TRBJ2-1; 7 bases map to TRBD1. Germline CDR1 and CDR2: WNHNN and SYGVQD (reference sequence). The CDR3 covers 20 residues. Trimming removed 6 bases from V and 6 bases from J; junction bases left unmatched: 26. CDR3 in amino acids: CASRGTFLIGGVGAANEQFF. The DNA of the CDR3 is TGCGCCAGCAGGGGAACCTTTTTAATAGGGGGCGTAGGTGCGGCCAATGAGCAGTTCTTC.

V is TRBV4-3 and J is TRBJ2-1; TRBD2 agrees at 7 bases. From germline, CDR1 is LGHNA and CDR2 YSLEER. The CDR3 length is 19 residues. The junction had 19 bases not matched to a gene; V was cut back by 4 bases and J by 4 bases. This CDR3 reads CASSRSPASRETIYNEQFF. Written as DNA, the CDR3 is TGCGCCAGCAGCCGTAGCCCCGCCTCGCGGGAGACCATATACAATGAGCAGTTCTTC.

This chain's CDR3 is CASSLPLAAKNIQYF. In nucleotides, the CDR3 is TGTGCCAGCAGCTTGCCTCTAGCGGCCAAAAACATTCAGTACTTC. The V call is TRBV7-2, the J call TRBJ2-4; the D gene is possibly TRBD2 (6 bases). The V gene lost 3 bases and the J gene lost 1 base, with 10 bases spanning the gap. The germline V gene has CDR1 SGHTA and CDR2 FQGNSA. This CDR3 has 15 amino acids.

Only one count was recorded for this clone. The gene calls are TRBV2 and TRBJ2-1; D is unresolved. In germline, CDR1 is SNHLY, CDR2 FYNNEI. Trimming removed 11 bases at V and 4 bases at J, with 9 bases between. The CDR3 extends over 11 amino acids. CDR3 protein: CASNFYNEQFF. The CDR3, as DNA: TGTGCCTCCAACTTTTACAATGAGCAGTTCTTC.

This clone was observed once. The chain combines TRBV27 with TRBJ2-7; TRBD2 matches at 7 bases. This CDR3 is built from 15 residues. V trimming: 6 bases; J trimming: 3 bases; junction bases outside the gene matches: 11. The germline gives CDR1 MNHEY, CDR2 SMNVEV (reference sequence). In DNA, the CDR3 is TGTGCCAGCAGCCATGCGGGGGTCCCCTACTACGAGCAGTACTTC. It codes for CASSHAGVPYYEQYF.

V gene TRBV6-5 combines with J gene TRBJ2-7, with 7 bases matching TRBD1. CDR3 size: 15 residues. J lost 2 bases, V lost 5 bases, and 9 bases had no gene match. Germline CDR1 MNHEY, CDR2 SVGAGI. This CDR3 is CASSRTGTATYEQYF. CDR3 in DNA: TGTGCCAGCAGTCGGACAGGAACAGCAACCTACGAGCAGTACTTC.

DNA for the CDR3: TGTGCCAGCAGCCCTAGACAGACGAAGCTCACAGATACGCAGTATTTT. Its protein is CASSPRQTKLTDTQYF. The V gene is TRBV9, the J gene TRBJ2-3; possibly TRBD1 for D (5 bases). Trimming stripped 4 bases from V and 2 bases from J, with 17 bases between. The CDR3 has 16 residues. The germline CDR1 and CDR2 sequences are SGDLS and YYNGEE.

The genes are TRBV4-1 and TRBJ2-1; possibly TRBD2 for D (5 bases). V lost 5 bases to trimming and J lost 10 bases, with 18 bases between them. The germline V gene has CDR1 MGHRA and CDR2 YSYEKL. CDR3 length: 14 residues. CDR3 sequence: CASSTPHNPGEQFF. The CDR3 DNA reads as TGCGCCAGCAGCACGCCCCATAACCCGGGAGAGCAGTTCTTC.

This clone was detected a few times. The germline gene is not matched at one end of the junction; a read error may be the cause. V usage is TRBV11-2 and J usage is TRBJ2-2, with D possibly being TRBD1 (5 bases). Germline V lookup: CDR1 SGHAT, CDR2 FQNNGV. This CDR3 region has 15 residues. The DNA for the CDR3 is TGTGCCAGCAGATTAGGCCAGGGTGGGACCGGGGAGCTGTTTTTT. This translates into CASRLGQGGTGELFF.

This chain connects TRBV19 to TRBJ1-2; a possible D gene is TRBD1 (5 bases). V was pared by 7 bases and J by 8 bases, with 14 bases between. This CDR3 is built from 12 residues. Germline V gives CDR1 LNHDA, CDR2 SQIVND (reference sequence). The CDR3 nucleotides are TGTGCCAGTAACCCGGGGGGGAGAGGCTACACCTTC. Translating gives CASNPGGRGYTF.

V usage is TRBV18 and J usage is TRBJ1-5; 9 bases line up with TRBD1. Trimming at V came to 3 bases and at J to 2 bases, leaving 11 bases not matched to a gene. This CDR3 comprises 18 residues. Germline CDR1 reads KGHSH; CDR2 reads LQKENI. The CDR3 coding sequence is TGTGCCAGCTCACCTGGGGGACCGGGACAGGGAGGCAATCAGCCCCAGCATTTT. It yields the protein CASSPGGPGQGGNQPQHF. Full variable domain (missing parts from reference TRBV18 and TRBJ1-5): NAGVMQNPRHLVRRRGQEARLRCSPMKGHSHVYWYRQLPEEGLKFMVYLQKENIIDESGMPKERFSAEFPKEGPSILRIQQVVRGDSAAYFCASSPGGPGQGGNQPQHFGDGTRLSIL.

The chain uses TRBV5-6 and TRBJ2-7; TRBD1 matches 8 bases. Per germline, CDR1 SGHDT and CDR2 YYEEEE. The CDR3 sequence is 13 residues long. Unmatched junction bases numbered 2, after V lost 3 bases and J lost 3 bases. The CDR3 spells CASSWDRNYEQYF. The CDR3 DNA reads TGTGCCAGCAGCTGGGACAGGAACTACGAGCAGTACTTC.

The rearrangement uses TRBV4-1 and TRBJ1-2; 8 nucleotides align to TRBD1. Per germline, CDR1 MGHRA and CDR2 YSYEKL. With V trimmed by 6 bases and J by 4 bases, 10 bases remained unmatched. The CDR3 sequence is 15 residues long. CDR3 sequence: CASSRRDRSVYGYTF. The CDR3 DNA follows: TGCGCCAGCAGTCGCCGGGACAGGTCTGTCTATGGCTACACCTTC.

This clone showed up just once. The V gene is TRBV4-1, the J gene TRBJ2-7; TRBD2 matches 8 bases. Germline V gene data show CDR1 as MGHRA and CDR2 as YSYEKL. Unmatched junction bases numbered 16, after V lost 2 bases and J lost 4 bases. CDR3 length equals 18 residues. The CDR3 DNA reads TGCGCCAGCAGCCAAACCTATTATAACGGGACTAGTCGTTACGAGCAGTACTTC. Protein: CASSQTYYNGTSRYEQYF.

The sample holds a few counts of this clone. V gene TRBV5-1 combines with J gene TRBJ2-1; tentative D call: TRBD1 (6 bases). The germline CDR1 and CDR2 sequences are SGHRS and YFSETQ. The CDR3 is 15 amino acids. Trimming shortened V by 7 bases and J by 9 bases, and 23 bases separated the two germline ends. The CDR3 DNA sequence: TGCGCCAGCTACAATTCAGGGGCGGCGTTAGGTGAGCAGTTCTTC. Protein product: CASYNSGAALGEQFF.

The V gene is TRBV28, the J gene TRBJ2-3; D not resolved. This CDR3 has 15 residues. Per germline, CDR1 MDHEN and CDR2 SYDVKM. Trimming shortened V by 3 bases and J by 4 bases, and 14 bases separated the two germline ends. CDR3 loop: CASSLYPGTADTQYF. The CDR3 DNA reads TGTGCCAGCAGTTTGTATCCAGGTACAGCAGATACGCAGTATTTT.

This chain connects TRBV7-8 to TRBJ1-5, with D possibly TRBD1 on 5 matching bases. Trimming took 5 bases from V and 6 from J, leaving 17 bases between them. The CDR3 is 15 residues long. From germline, CDR1 is SGHVS and CDR2 FQNEAQ. The CDR3: CASSDNRGGIQPQHF. The CDR3 coding sequence is TGTGCCAGCAGCGACAACCGGGGGGGTATTCAGCCCCAGCATTTT.

CDR3 sequence: CASSLVGRSNTEAFF. The CDR3 DNA follows: TGCGCCAGCAGCTTGGTTGGCAGATCGAACACTGAAGCTTTCTTT. V usage is TRBV5-1 and J usage is TRBJ1-1; no firm D call. This CDR3 spans 15 amino acids. The germline CDR1 and CDR2 sequences are SGHRS and YFSETQ. Between the trimmed V and J ends, which lost 0 bases and 1 base, there was a span of 10 bases.

The V gene is TRBV7-8, the J gene TRBJ1-2; the match to TRBD1 covers 8 bases. After removal of 5 bases from V and 2 bases from J, the junction contained 13 bases not matched to a gene. The germline gives CDR1 SGHVS, CDR2 FQNEAQ. This CDR3 spans 17 amino acids. CDR3 sequence: CASSPSRFRQGNYGYTF. The CDR3, as DNA: TGTGCCAGCAGCCCTAGTAGGTTCCGACAGGGGAACTATGGCTACACCTTC. The whole variable domain, remainder taken from reference TRBV7-8 and TRBJ1-2, is GAGVSQSPRYKVAKRGQDVALRCDPISGHVSLFWYQQALGQGPEFLTYFQNEAQLDKSGLPSDRFFAERPEGSVSTLKIQRTQQEDSAVYLCASSPSRFRQGNYGYTFGSGTRLTVV.